The 8 T cell receptor beta chains reported below all come from one sample, sequenced in a study of CD8+CD57+ T cells in acquired aplastic anemia. All sequencing subjects had displayed CD8+CD57+ cell expansion on flow cytometry. It was genomic DNA that served as the template for profiling TCR beta VDJ and CDR3. TCRdb re-called the reads through MiXCR, storing one row per CDR3 protein. This table has about 250,000 distinct CDR3 sequences, around 45% appearing once. The material sequenced was sorted CD4+, CD8+, or CD8+CD57+ T cells (not recorded which) from PBMCs. The receptors were gathered from a human donor with aplastic anemia.

The chain is built from TRBV19 and TRBJ2-1, with a tentative D call TRBD2 (5 bases). Germline V gene sequence: CDR1 LNHDA, CDR2 SQIVND (reference sequence). This CDR3 is built from 14 residues. The V gene lost 0 bases and the J gene lost 6 bases, with 9 bases spanning the gap. CDR3 in amino acids: CASSIDREVNEQFF. Here the CDR3 DNA reads TGTGCCAGTAGTATAGACCGGGAAGTCAATGAGCAGTTCTTC. Looking up the rest from reference TRBV19 and TRBJ2-1 gives the full variable domain: DGGITQSPKYLFRKEGQNVTLSCEQNLNHDAMYWYRQDPGQGLRLIYYSQIVNDFQKGDIAEGYSVSREKKESFPLTVTSAQKNPTAFYLCASSIDREVNEQFFGPGTRLTVL.

This clonotype was recorded many times. The rearrangement uses TRBV19 and TRBJ1-1, with 7 bases matching TRBD1. The CDR3 is made up of 16 amino acids. Germline V gives CDR1 LNHDA, CDR2 SQIVND (reference sequence). After removal of 4 bases from V and 1 base from J, the junction contained 9 bases not matched to a gene. The CDR3 region is CASSTTGTAPNTEAFF. The DNA for the CDR3 is TGTGCCAGTAGTACAACTGGGACAGCGCCGAACACTGAAGCTTTCTTT.

This chain joins TRBV10-1 and TRBJ2-3; the match to TRBD2 covers 7 bases. This CDR3 contains 14 residues. Germline lookup yields CDR1 WNHNN and CDR2 SYGVQD (reference sequence). The junction had 4 bases not matched to a gene; V was cut back by 4 bases and J by 3 bases. For the CDR3, the DNA is TGCGCCAGCAGTGTGAGTAGCGGGACAGATACGCAGTATTTT. Protein: CASSVSSGTDTQYF.

This clonotype came up many times. The chain is built from TRBV2 and TRBJ2-2; weak D call: TRBD2 (6 bases). V dropped 8 bases and J dropped 3 bases, with 19 bases sitting between them. CDR3 size: 16 residues. CDR1 is SNHLY, CDR2 FYNNEI, per germline. The CDR3 is CASVRGPGDYTGELFF. In DNA form, the CDR3 reads TGTGCCAGCGTGCGGGGACCGGGAGACTACACCGGGGAGCTGTTTTTT.

The V call is TRBV5-1, the J call TRBJ2-7; 7 nucleotides match TRBD2. The J call is uncertain, as TRBJ2-5 better fits the DNA end. The CDR3 spans 16 residues. Germline CDR1 reads SGHRS; CDR2 reads YFSETQ. CDR3 protein: CASSLFGGGTVETQYF. CDR3 bases: TGCGCCAGCAGCTTGTTTGGGGGAGGGACGGTAGAGACCCAGTACTTC.

This clonotype was found a few times. The chain employs TRBV7-3 and TRBJ2-7; D may be TRBD2 (5 bases). Germline V CDR1 and CDR2: SGHTA, FQGTGA. V lost 5 bases and J 3 bases, leaving 26 bases between the germline ends. The CDR3 extends over 18 amino acids. In DNA form, the CDR3 reads TGTGCCAGCAGCGGCGCCAGCAGTGATGGCGGGCCGAGCTACGAGCAGTACTTC. Residues: CASSGASSDGGPSYEQYF.

Ten or more counts support this clonotype. The V call is TRBV20-1, the J call TRBJ2-7, with D unclear. Between the trimmed V and J ends, which lost 0 bases and 0 bases, there was a span of 9 bases. The germline gives CDR1 DFQATT, CDR2 SNEGSKA (reference sequence). The CDR3 loop spans 14 amino acids. CDR3 DNA: TGCAGTGCTAGAGACGAACATCTCTCCTACGAGCAGTACTTC. Protein product: CSARDEHLSYEQYF.

CDR3 region: CASSPFFGQGRQTQYF. The DNA for the CDR3 is TGTGCCAGCAGCCCTTTTTTTGGACAGGGGAGACAGACCCAGTACTTC. The genes are TRBV7-9 and TRBJ2-5; 9 positions agree with TRBD1. This CDR3 contains 16 residues. Germline CDR1 is SEHNR and CDR2 is FQNEAQ (reference sequence). Germline trimming cut 5 bases from V and 6 bases from J; bases unmatched to any gene: 13.